There are a few counts of the clone carrying this T cell receptor (beta chain). Its antigen is not known. Germline V gene lookup returns CDR1 SGHNT and CDR2 YYREEE (reference sequence). The ends were cut back, 3 bases at V and 0 bases at J, with 10 bases in the middle. The CDR3 loop spans 15 amino acids. The sample belongs to a study of beta chain features in type 1 diabetes. Study at large: Sorted cells, some 110 million in number, were examined across all samples. Study-level findings and limits: Insertions at VDJ junctions were less frequent in type 1 diabetes patients. These patients also deleted more nucleotides at the same junctions. All four CD4+ subsets from Type 1 diabetes patients carried moderately but significantly shorter TCRB CDR3s.

Isolation of CD4+ naive, central memory, regulatory and stem cell-like memory cells was achieved by sorting via CD45RO/CCR7/CD25/CD127/CD95/CD27. Expressed TCRB transcripts were sequenced, since all the RNA that had been isolated was reverse transcribed. The protocol was immunoSEQ multiplex PCR, while the TCRdb copy is restricted to in-frame clones and leaves out a portion. The sample shows more than 300,000 clones, around 12% of them seen only once. This TCR was recovered from a woman aged 18-29 years with type 1 diabetes. The sequenced material came from naive CD4+ T cells from blood. The genes are TRBV5-4 and TRBJ2-1; a possible D gene is TRBD2 (6 bases). Here the CDR3 reads CASSSGAGSYNEQFF. The DNA of the CDR3 is TGTGCCAGCAGCTCCGGAGCGGGCTCCTACAATGAGCAGTTCTTC.